The T cell receptor (beta chain) under discussion was sequenced for a study of T cells after yellow fever vaccination. TCRdb re-called the 5' RACE reads through MiXCR, storing one row per CDR3 protein. This sample yields 500,000 to 650,000 distinct CDR3 sequences, of which 13% are seen a single time; over 12% belongs to the top ten. In this sample, this clonotype turned up a few times. Its antigen is undetermined. Overall study results and limits: Abundant clonotypes from the bulk population could contaminate FACS-sorted repertoires.

CDR3 size: 15 residues. V shed 0 bases, J shed 7 bases, and the junction held 5 bases outside the gene matches. Germline V CDR1 and CDR2: SGHAT, FQNNGV. The rearrangement joins TRBV11-2 to TRBJ2-2; 7 bases fit TRBD2. This specimen consisted of PBMCs, obtained on the day of the yellow fever booster vaccination. The receptor was derived from a man aged 25-45 years who received the YFV17D yellow fever vaccine. CDR3 coding DNA: TGTGCCAGCAGCTTAGACCTGGGGGGGTTCGGGGAGCTGTTTTTT. Amino acids: CASSLDLGGFGELFF.